Shown below are 29 T cell receptor beta chains from a single sample sequenced in a study of cytomegalovirus exposure and HLA in healthy donors. The PCR ran on 60 Vbeta and 13 Jbeta primers. The assay was immunoSEQ multiplex PCR, and TCRdb's table has in-frame clones only and misses some. The sample records around 150,000 clones, around 84% being singletons. Sequencing used PBMCs. The source of these receptors is a man younger than 30 in good health and CMV-seropositive.

The rearrangement links TRBV4-3 to TRBJ2-1, with D possibly TRBD2 on 6 matching bases. The germline V gene has CDR1 LGHNA and CDR2 YSLEER. V was cut by 3 bases and J by 1 base, with 13 bases left in between. The CDR3 has 16 amino acids. CDR3 nucleotide sequence: TGCGCCAGCAGCCACGATTTCGGGGGTTCCTACAATGAGCAGTTCTTC. It specifies CASSHDFGGSYNEQFF.

Notes on this clone: A junction boundary mismatches the germline segment, possibly from a read error. The genes are TRBV4-1 and TRBJ2-4; D not certain. Germline values: CDR1 MGHRA, CDR2 YSYEKL. CDR3 size: 10 residues. CDR3 bases: TGCGCCAGCAGCCAGAACAGTCAGTACTTC. Translated: CASSQNSQYF.

The V and J genes are TRBV7-9 and TRBJ1-4, with TRBD1 as a possible D gene (6 bases). Germline V lookup: CDR1 SEHNR, CDR2 FQNEAQ (reference sequence). This CDR3 region has 15 residues. Trimming pared 5 bases from V and 5 bases from J, leaving 15 bases between. Written as DNA, the CDR3 is TGTGCCAGCAGCCGTGACAGGTTTAGAAATGAAAAACTGTTTTTT. Translating gives CASSRDRFRNEKLFF.

The genes are TRBV4-1 and TRBJ1-2, with D maybe TRBD1 (5 bases). Trimming took 0 bases from V and 2 from J, leaving 13 bases between them. Germline values: CDR1 MGHRA, CDR2 YSYEKL. The CDR3 covers 16 residues. The CDR3 protein is CASSQDRGNLNYGYTF. The CDR3 bases are TGCGCCAGCAGCCAAGATAGGGGAAACCTCAACTATGGCTACACCTTC.

The chain employs TRBV6-5 and TRBJ1-4; no firm D call. The ends were cut back, 0 bases at V and 4 bases at J, with 12 bases in the middle. The V gene's germline CDR1 is MNHEY and CDR2 SVGAGI. The CDR3 loop spans 16 amino acids. The CDR3 spells CASSYSGTALNEKLFF. The CDR3 region has the DNA TGTGCCAGCAGTTACTCCGGAACAGCTCTTAATGAAAAACTGTTTTTT.

The chain couples TRBV4-3 to TRBJ2-5, with 11 bases fitting TRBD2. J gave up 5 bases and V 0 bases, and 8 bases lay outside the gene matches. The length of the CDR3 is 17 residues. Germline lookup yields CDR1 LGHNA and CDR2 YSLEER. CDR3 coding DNA: TGCGCCAGCAGCCAAGACTTGACTAGCGGGGCATGGGAGACCCAGTACTTC. Protein sequence: CASSQDLTSGAWETQYF.

DNA of the CDR3: TGTGCCAGCAGATATACAGGGCAAGAGACCCAGTACTTC. It specifies CASRYTGQETQYF. The chain is built from TRBV7-9 and TRBJ2-5, with D tentatively TRBD1 (6 bases). CDR3 length: 13 amino acids. V shed 6 bases and J shed 2 bases, with 10 bases lying between them. Germline V gene lookup returns CDR1 SEHNR and CDR2 FQNEAQ (reference sequence).

Comments on this clone: Other DNA sequences in the same sample also yield this CDR3. This chain connects TRBV7-2 to TRBJ1-1; D ambiguous. Germline-derived CDR1 and CDR2 are SGHTA and FQGNSA. Trimming cost V 4 bases and J 1 base, with 7 bases left between them. This CDR3 has 13 residues. CDR3 nucleotides: TGTGCCAGCAGCTCGGGTCAGAACACTGAAGCTTTCTTT. Translated: CASSSGQNTEAFF.

The chain is built from TRBV6-6 and TRBJ1-4, with TRBD1 matching over 10 bases. The V gene's germline CDR1 is MNHNY and CDR2 SVGAGI (reference sequence). V was pared by 6 bases and J by 2 bases, with 6 bases of the junction left unmatched. CDR3 length: 16 amino acids. CDR3 coding DNA: TGTGCCAGCAGACTCGGACAGGGGGTGACTAATGAAAAACTGTTTTTT. It encodes CASRLGQGVTNEKLFF.

This chain uses TRBV30 with TRBJ2-7; D possibly corresponds to TRBD2 (6 bases). Trimming took 5 bases from V and 2 from J, leaving 10 bases between them. This CDR3 is built from 12 residues. Looked up from germline, CDR1 is GTSNPN and CDR2 is SVGIG (reference sequence). CDR3: CAWGGDPYEQYF. As DNA, the CDR3 is TGTGCCTGGGGAGGGGACCCCTACGAGCAGTACTTC.

This chain uses TRBV5-1 with TRBJ2-5; 7 bases match TRBD2. The CDR3 spans 14 residues. Germline values: CDR1 SGHRS, CDR2 YFSETQ. Trimming removed 4 bases from V and 2 bases from J; junction bases left unmatched: 5. CDR3 protein: CASSPRTRQETQYF. The CDR3 DNA sequence: TGCGCCAGCAGCCCTAGGACTAGACAAGAGACCCAGTACTTC.

V is TRBV5-6 and J is TRBJ2-5; unclear D gene. CDR3 length: 14 amino acids. Germline CDR1 SGHDT, CDR2 YYEEEE. The ends were cut back, 0 bases at V and 3 bases at J, with 9 bases in the middle. CDR3 protein: CASSLVTGKETQYF. Written as DNA, the CDR3 is TGTGCCAGCAGCTTGGTTACGGGTAAAGAGACCCAGTACTTC.

This clone was picked up a small number of times. Other DNA sequences from this sample encode an identical CDR3 as well. J is TRBJ1-4 and V is TRBV5-1, with 11 bases fitting TRBD1. The CDR3 is 16 residues long. Germline V gene lookup returns CDR1 SGHRS and CDR2 YFSETQ. The V segment lost 0 bases and the J segment 5 bases; nucleotides outside the gene matches: 3. Here the CDR3 DNA reads TGCGCCAGCAGCTTGGCGGGGACAGGGGGGAATGAAAAACTGTTTTTT. Translating gives CASSLAGTGGNEKLFF.

This chain links TRBV30 with TRBJ1-6, with TRBD1 identical over 7 bases. Trimming removed 7 bases from V and 7 bases from J; junction bases left unmatched: 7. CDR1 GTSNPN and CDR2 SVGIG come from the germline V gene (reference sequence). The CDR3 runs 13 residues. The CDR3 region is CASTGQINSPLHF. CDR3 DNA sequence: TGTGCCTCAACGGGACAGATAAATTCACCCCTCCACTTT.

The chain recombines TRBV14 with TRBJ2-7; a possible D gene is TRBD1 (5 bases). This CDR3 region has 16 residues. Germline V gene lookup returns CDR1 SGHDN and CDR2 FVKESK. The germline V and J ends were trimmed by 1 base and 2 bases, with 15 bases remaining between them. CDR3 in amino acids: CASSQGVLTAPYEQYF. CDR3 DNA: TGTGCCAGCAGCCAAGGGGTGTTGACAGCTCCCTACGAGCAGTACTTC.

The J gene is TRBJ2-5, the V gene TRBV6-5, with D unresolved. The CDR3 is made up of 11 amino acids. V dropped 9 bases and J dropped 5 bases, with 10 bases sitting between them. Germline V lookup: CDR1 MNHEY, CDR2 SVGAGI. The CDR3 DNA reads as TGTGCCAGTTCCGCGCTGGAGACCCAGTACTTC. Translating it yields CASSALETQYF.

The gene calls are TRBV27 and TRBJ2-1; D is unclear. Germline CDR1 and CDR2: MNHEY and SMNVEV (reference sequence). The CDR3 extends over 16 amino acids. V lost 5 bases and J 0 bases, leaving 14 bases between the germline ends. The CDR3 sequence: CASSPKIQDSYNEQFF. CDR3 bases: TGTGCCAGCAGTCCCAAGATACAAGACTCCTACAATGAGCAGTTCTTC.

The rearrangement joins TRBV7-2 to TRBJ1-1, with D possibly being TRBD1 (5 bases). The V gene's germline CDR1 is SGHTA and CDR2 FQGNSA. V lost 1 base to trimming and J lost 6 bases, with 9 bases between them. CDR3 length: 13 amino acids. The chain's CDR3 is CASSLGGGAEAFF. CDR3 DNA sequence: TGTGCCAGCAGCTTAGGCGGGGGTGCTGAAGCTTTCTTT.

This chain uses TRBV10-3 with TRBJ2-5; 10 positions agree with TRBD2. The germline V gene has CDR1 ENHRY and CDR2 SYGVKD. The CDR3 runs to 16 residues. V trimming: 2 bases; J trimming: 3 bases; junction bases outside the gene matches: 6. The CDR3 sequence is CAISEGSGGAKETQYF. In DNA form, the CDR3 reads TGTGCCATCAGTGAGGGGAGCGGGGGGGCCAAAGAGACCCAGTACTTC.

CDR3 sequence: CASSLTQGAEGIQYF. CDR3 bases: TGTGCCAGCAGCTTAACACAGGGGGCTGAGGGCATTCAGTACTTC. This chain uses TRBV7-2 with TRBJ2-4; 9 bases fit TRBD1. The length of the CDR3 is 15 residues. J gave up 9 bases and V 2 bases, and 8 bases lay outside the gene matches. Germline-derived CDR1 and CDR2 are SGHTA and FQGNSA.

The rearrangement joins TRBV2 to TRBJ1-2; possible D gene TRBD1, 6 bases. V dropped 3 bases and J dropped 2 bases, with 7 bases sitting between them. The CDR3 spans 13 residues. In germline, CDR1 is SNHLY, CDR2 FYNNEI. CDR3 bases: TGTGCCAGCAGTGACGGACAGAACTATGGCTACACCTTC. This gives the protein CASSDGQNYGYTF.

This clone was counted a few times. At the DNA level, this CDR3 is encoded by other sequences in the same sample as well. V and J are TRBV7-2 and TRBJ1-2; tentative D call: TRBD1 (6 bases). The germline V gene has CDR1 SGHTA and CDR2 FQGNSA. The V and J ends lost 5 bases and 2 bases respectively, with 9 bases between them. This CDR3 comprises 13 residues. CDR3 protein: CASSPDRNYGYTF. The CDR3 DNA is TGTGCCAGCAGCCCAGACAGGAACTATGGCTACACCTTC.

The V and J genes are TRBV4-1 and TRBJ2-3, with 7 nucleotides matching TRBD1. The V gene's germline CDR1 is MGHRA and CDR2 YSYEKL. This CDR3 has 13 amino acids. J was trimmed by 6 bases and V by 3 bases; bases with no gene match: 3. Here the CDR3 reads CASSQPQGDTQYF. CDR3 in DNA: TGCGCCAGCAGCCAGCCACAGGGGGATACGCAGTATTTT.

This sequence joins TRBV19 and TRBJ1-1; TRBD1 matches 8 bases. The CDR3 extends over 14 amino acids. Germline V lookup: CDR1 LNHDA, CDR2 SQIVND (reference sequence). After removal of 5 bases from V and 4 bases from J, the junction contained 6 bases not matched to a gene. In DNA, the CDR3 is TGTGCCAGTAGTGACAGGGGAGTCGGCACTGAAGCTTTCTTT. It specifies CASSDRGVGTEAFF.

The chain is built from TRBV19 and TRBJ1-5, with D tentatively TRBD1 (6 bases). The germline V gene has CDR1 LNHDA and CDR2 SQIVND (reference sequence). CDR3 length equals 15 residues. The V and J ends lost 4 bases and 5 bases respectively, with 15 bases between them. The CDR3 sequence is CASSTKRDIYQPQHF. The CDR3 DNA sequence: TGTGCCAGTAGTACCAAGCGGGACATCTATCAGCCCCAGCATTTT.

The chain recombines TRBV7-2 with TRBJ2-1; 8 bases fit TRBD1. Trimming at V came to 5 bases and at J to 3 bases, leaving 6 bases not matched to a gene. This CDR3 is built from 15 residues. Germline values: CDR1 SGHTA, CDR2 FQGNSA. In nucleotides, the CDR3 is TGTGCCAGCAGCCAAAGACAGGGGAACTACAATGAGCAGTTCTTC. Translation gives CASSQRQGNYNEQFF.

The V gene is TRBV9, the J gene TRBJ2-2; 9 bases match TRBD1. The ends lost 5 bases at V and 3 bases at J; junction bases unmatched: 2. In germline, CDR1 is SGDLS, CDR2 YYNGEE. The CDR3 is 14 residues long. The CDR3 region has the DNA TGTGCCAGCAGGGGACAGGGTGACACCGGGGAGCTGTTTTTT. Encoded protein: CASRGQGDTGELFF.

The chain couples TRBV9 to TRBJ2-7; maybe TRBD2 (7 bases). Trimming took off 4 bases at V and 4 bases at J, with 12 bases between the two ends. CDR3 size: 13 residues. Per the germline V gene, CDR1 is SGDLS and CDR2 is YYNGEE. The CDR3 reads CASSSAGAYEQYF. The CDR3 DNA reads TGTGCCAGCAGCTCCGCGGGGGCGTACGAGCAGTACTTC.

V is TRBV7-2 and J is TRBJ2-7; 9 nucleotides align to TRBD1. This CDR3 contains 15 residues. The J segment lost 3 bases and the V segment lost 3 bases, leaving 6 bases of the junction unmatched. Per the germline V gene, CDR1 is SGHTA and CDR2 is FQGNSA. Written as DNA, the CDR3 is TGTGCCAGCAGCTTTTCCGGGACAGGGCTCTACGAGCAGTACTTC. Amino acids: CASSFSGTGLYEQYF.